This T cell receptor beta chain was found in a study of shared clonotypes between healthy human individuals. J lost 4 bases, V lost 5 bases, and 6 bases had no gene match. Germline V CDR1 and CDR2: SGHVS, FQNEAQ. CDR3 length: 14 amino acids. Whole-study findings and limits: Researchers sampled blood only, noting tissue repertoires likely differ. Shared clonotypes across all four donors exceeded non-shared ones in generation probability.

In the case of this clone: Its antigen is undetermined.

Assay runs were performed at deep level. Profiling relied on immunoSEQ multiplex PCR, and the TCRdb table lists in-frame clones only, not all of them. The data hold around 2,000,000 clones, with roughly 95% observed a single time. CD45RO-negative cells were positively selected for CCR7, leaving out terminally differentiated effector memory CD45RA+ cells. The study drew its donors from healthy HIV-negative adults without recent acute infections or vaccinations. The sample comprised naive CD8+ T cells sorted from blood. This chain links TRBV7-8 with TRBJ1-1; 8 bases agree with TRBD1. This TCR was sampled from a man aged 18 to 29 in good health. The CDR3 here is CASSLPTGVTEAFF. The CDR3 DNA follows: TGTGCCAGCAGCCTCCCGACAGGGGTCACTGAAGCTTTCTTT.